A single sample gave rise to the 8 T cell receptor beta chains below, sequenced in a study of CD8 T cells in Susac syndrome. It was with random hexamers that about 0.45 to 1 ug RNA was reverse transcribed. Each CDR3 protein gets one entry after TCRdb re-called the immunoSEQ multiplex PCR reads with MiXCR. The sample has roughly 250,000 distinct CDR3 sequences, about 96% seen once; the top ten hold under 0.12%. The sample comprised CD4+ T cells from PBMCs. The receptors were gathered from a human donor with Susac syndrome.

The V gene is TRBV14, the J gene TRBJ2-7; TRBD1 matches 9 bases. V was pared by 3 bases and J by 3 bases, with 9 bases of the junction left unmatched. The CDR3 is made up of 16 amino acids. Germline CDR1 is SGHDN and CDR2 is FVKESK. The CDR3 reads CASSHHGQGRNYEQYF. CDR3 nucleotides: TGTGCCAGCAGCCACCACGGACAGGGGAGGAACTACGAGCAGTACTTC. The entire variable domain, with the rest obtained from reference TRBV14 and TRBJ2-7, is as follows: EAGVTQFPSHSVIEKGQTVTLRCDPISGHDNLYWYRRVMGKEIKFLLHFVKESKQDESGMPNNRFLAERTGGTYSTLKVQPAELEDSGVYFCASSHHGQGRNYEQYFGPGTRLTVT.

J is TRBJ2-2 and V is TRBV30; 8 bases map to TRBD1. The CDR3 is 15 amino acids. In germline, CDR1 is GTSNPN, CDR2 SVGIG (reference sequence). J lost 3 bases, V lost 0 bases, and 3 bases had no gene match. The CDR3 here is CAWSVLDRDTGELFF. CDR3 DNA sequence: TGTGCCTGGAGTGTACTGGACAGGGACACCGGGGAGCTGTTTTTT.

This clonotype appeared once. CDR3 in amino acids: CASNTPGQGLTDTQYF. As DNA, the CDR3 is TGTGCCAGCAACACGCCGGGACAGGGCTTGACAGATACGCAGTATTTT. The rearrangement joins TRBV28 to TRBJ2-3, with 9 bases lining up with TRBD1. After removal of 7 bases from V and 3 bases from J, the junction contained 11 bases not matched to a gene. CDR1 is MDHEN and CDR2 is SYDVKM in the germline V gene. CDR3 length equals 16 residues. The whole variable domain, filled in from reference TRBV28 and TRBJ2-3, reads DVKVTQSSRYLVKRTGEKVFLECVQDMDHENMFWYRQDPGLGLRLIYFSYDVKMKEKGDIPEGYSVSREKKERFSLILESASTNQTSMYLCASNTPGQGLTDTQYFGPGTRLTVL.

This chain uses TRBV12-3 or TRBV12-4 with TRBJ1-1; maybe TRBD1 (6 bases). The germline V and J ends were trimmed by 3 bases and 5 bases, with 10 bases remaining between them. This CDR3 has 13 amino acids. The CDR3 loop reads CASSFRQGTEAFF. Written as DNA, the CDR3 is TGTGCCAGCAGTTTCCGGCAGGGGACTGAAGCTTTCTTT.

This clonotype came up a few times. The rearrangement links TRBV29-1 to TRBJ1-1; TRBD1 aligns across 10 bases. Losses at the gene ends were 7 bases for V and 3 bases for J; bases not matched to a gene: 11. The germline V gene encodes CDR1 SQVTM and CDR2 ANQGSEA. The length of the CDR3 is 15 residues. The CDR3 here is CSAIPSDRGHTEAFF. CDR3 DNA sequence: TGCAGCGCAATACCTTCAGACAGGGGGCACACTGAAGCTTTCTTT.

The chain recombines TRBV30 with TRBJ2-7; TRBD1 matches at 7 bases. V shed 1 base and J 4 bases; nucleotides not matched to a gene: 4. The CDR3 sequence is 13 residues long. Germline CDR1 GTSNPN, CDR2 SVGIG (reference sequence). DNA of the CDR3: TGTGCCTGGAGTGGTCACAGGGGTTACGAGCAGTACTTC. Translating gives CAWSGHRGYEQYF.

The CDR3 bases are TGTGCCAGCAGCCCAAAGAGCGGGCCCTACGAGCAGTACTTC. Encoded protein: CASSPKSGPYEQYF. The V and J genes are TRBV7-3 and TRBJ2-7; D possibly corresponds to TRBD2 (6 bases). The V gene's germline CDR1 is SGHTA and CDR2 FQGTGA. The CDR3 length is 14 residues. With 5 bases removed from V and 2 bases from J, the gap between germline ends came to 13 bases.

The chain joins TRBV5-4 to TRBJ2-1; D perhaps matches TRBD1 (6 bases). V was shortened by 4 bases and J by 6 bases, with 20 bases between the two germline ends. The CDR3 runs to 16 residues. The V gene's germline CDR1 is SGHNT and CDR2 YYREEE (reference sequence). CDR3 coding DNA: TGTGCCAGCAGCCTTAACAGGGCCGGAATTCTCAATGAGCAGTTCTTC. As protein: CASSLNRAGILNEQFF. Variable domain in full (rest from reference TRBV5-4 and TRBJ2-1): ETGVTQSPTHLIKTRGQQVTLRCSSQSGHNTVSWYQQALGQGPQFIFQYYREEENGRGNFPPRFSGLQFPNYSSELNVNALELDDSALYLCASSLNRAGILNEQFFGPGTRLTVL.